Listed here is a single T cell receptor beta chain. These data are taken from a study of molecular identifiers for immune sequencing clone quantification. The CDR3 is 14 amino acids. V dropped 2 bases and J dropped 3 bases, with 9 bases sitting between them. Each CDR3 protein gets one entry after TCRdb re-called the PCR reads with MiXCR. The repertoire has approximately 670,000 distinct CDR3 sequences, 20% of them found once; the top ten carry roughly 0.83%. The sequenced material came from naive CD8+ T cells from blood, with Jurkat cell RNA spiked in. Subset given: FACS-sorted CD8+CD4-CCR7+CD45RA+ naive T cells. This clonotype was obtained from a human donor in good health. Some libraries in this study had Jurkat cell RNA spiked in. J is TRBJ2-3 and V is TRBV12-3 or TRBV12-4; no reliable D call. This CDR3 reads CASSLLTATDTQYF. The DNA for the CDR3 is TGTGCCAGCAGTTTACTGACCGCAACAGATACGCAGTATTTT.